The clone carrying this T cell receptor beta chain was detected ten times or more. The antigen is unknown. Sampling of bone marrow took place during active disease in every patient. The record originates from a study of read filtering for tumor transcriptome and immune sequencing. Molecular barcoded adaptors covering alpha/delta and beta/gamma chains were used on 400 ng RNA. TCRdb ran MiXCR on the reads and lists one entry per CDR3 protein. The sample lists fewer than 75,000 distinct CDR3 sequences; 20% to 25% were seen once. Study findings and constraints: Without single-read clonotypes, shared clonotype proportions correlated more between IR-seq and RNA-seq. The sorted CD138-negative fraction was a mixed bone marrow immune population, not purified T cells.

This CDR3 has 18 amino acids. Germline V CDR1 and CDR2: MNHEY, SVGAGI. Trimming removed 3 bases at V and 4 bases at J, with 21 bases between. Specimen: a population of CD138-negative cells sorted from bone marrow. The V call is TRBV6-5, the J call TRBJ2-2; D unclear. This sequence originates from a donor over 35 with multiple myeloma. The CDR3, as DNA: TGTGCCAGCAGTTATTCCGGAGACGGCGGAAGAGGCACCGGGGAGCTGTTTTTT. Amino acids: CASSYSGDGGRGTGELFF.